The source of this T cell receptor beta chain is a study of T-cell reconstitution after alpha-beta-depleted transplantation in children. Study observations and caveats: In patients about two months after transplant, alpha-beta T cells reportedly arose from several hundred expanded graft clones. Elevated TCRbeta diversity at day 60 was traced, in some patients, to surviving recipient T cells and thymic progenitors. One year after transplant, T-cell counts and diversity came mostly from newly produced T cells.

The germline CDR1 and CDR2 sequences are MNHEY and SVGEGT. V was shortened by 5 bases and J by 4 bases, with 5 bases between the two germline ends. The CDR3 length is 11 residues. Preparation of the TCRbeta library was carried out with unique molecular identifiers. TCRdb fed the PCR reads into MiXCR, producing one record per CDR3 protein. The sample shows 200,000 or so distinct CDR3 sequences, roughly 6.3% of them seen only once. This clonotype was picked up many times. The antigen remains undetermined. The clonotype originates from a girl in the first two years of life with combined immunodeficiency, due to receive a stem cell transplant. This specimen consisted of PBMCs, obtained before TCRalphabeta/CD19-depleted stem cell transplant. The V gene is TRBV6-2 or TRBV6-3, the J gene TRBJ1-2, with D unclear. CDR3 DNA sequence: TGTGCCAGCAGTCCATTCTATGGCTACACCTTC. Its protein is CASSPFYGYTF.